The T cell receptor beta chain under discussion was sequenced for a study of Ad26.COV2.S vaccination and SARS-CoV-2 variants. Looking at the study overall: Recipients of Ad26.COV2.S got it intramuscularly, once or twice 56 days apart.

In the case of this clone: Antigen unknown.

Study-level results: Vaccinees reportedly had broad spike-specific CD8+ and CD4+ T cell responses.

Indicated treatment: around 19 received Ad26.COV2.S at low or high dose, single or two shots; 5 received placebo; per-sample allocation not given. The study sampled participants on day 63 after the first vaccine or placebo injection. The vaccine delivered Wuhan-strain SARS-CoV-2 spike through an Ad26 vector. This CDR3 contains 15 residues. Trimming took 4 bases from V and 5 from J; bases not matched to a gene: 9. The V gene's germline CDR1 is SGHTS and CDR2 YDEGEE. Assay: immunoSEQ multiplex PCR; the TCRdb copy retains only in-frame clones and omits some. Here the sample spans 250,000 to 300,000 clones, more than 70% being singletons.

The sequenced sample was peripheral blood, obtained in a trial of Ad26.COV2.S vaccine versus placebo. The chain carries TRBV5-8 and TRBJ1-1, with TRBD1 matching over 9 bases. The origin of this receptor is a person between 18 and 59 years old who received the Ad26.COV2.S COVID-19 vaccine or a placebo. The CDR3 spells CASSPRTGAGTEAFF. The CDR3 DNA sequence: TGTGCCAGCAGCCCCCGGACAGGGGCTGGGACTGAAGCTTTCTTT.